The clone carrying this T cell receptor (beta chain) was detected a few times. Its specificity is not known. These data are taken from a study of cytomegalovirus exposure and HLA in healthy donors. The study's findings and limits: Analyses of presence and absence presupposed an approximately uniform sequencing depth across donors.

The CDR3 runs to 15 residues. V was pared by 11 bases and J by 4 bases, with 13 bases of the junction left unmatched. Primers: 60 Vbeta forward and 13 Jbeta reverse. TCRdb's table, derived via immunoSEQ multiplex PCR, lists solely in-frame clones and lacks some. The sample holds about 130,000 clones, 8.5% seen once. Sequenced: PBMCs. The chain links TRBV23-1 to TRBJ1-1; 10 bases fit TRBD1. TRBV23-1 is designated an ORF whose function remains uncertain. This TCR derives from a man aged 40-50 years in good health and CMV-seronegative. CDR3: CAGLDPGQGPTEAFF. The CDR3 nucleotides are TGCGCCGGCTTAGACCCGGGACAGGGGCCCACTGAAGCTTTCTTT.